A selection of T cell receptor beta chains follows, all from one sample in a study of blood T cell repertoires in COVID-19. This table comes from immunoSEQ multiplex PCR, and its TCRdb copy is limited to in-frame clones, with some not included. The sample consists of a few hundred thousand clones, roughly 88% of them appearing once. Sequencing was performed on peripheral blood. These TCRs come from an elderly man with acute or convalescent COVID-19. Both conserved end residues are part of each CDR3. Fields, in order: clone size, J gene, D gene, V gene, CDR3 protein, CDR3 DNA. The D gene is left open where the match is weak. The size of a clone is reported for some rows only, either as once, few or many, or as a class for expanded clones.

NA	TRBJ1-2	NA	TRBV20-1	CSATGPYGYTF	TGCAGTGCGACAGGCCCCTATGGCTACACCTTC
NA	TRBJ1-1	TRBD1	TRBV6-5	CASSLQGDTEAFF	TGTGCCAGCAGTCTACAGGGGGATACTGAAGCTTTCTTT
NA	TRBJ2-7	NA	TRBV7-8	CASSQRNREGGEQYF	TGTGCCAGCAGCCAACGGAACAGGGAGGGTGGCGAGCAGTACTTC
NA	TRBJ1-2	TRBD1	TRBV6-5	CASSYSGQGAGYTF	TGTGCCAGCAGTTACTCCGGACAGGGGGCCGGCTACACCTTC
NA	TRBJ1-1	TRBD1	TRBV4-3	CASSQAGTGGTEAFF	TGCGCCAGCAGCCAAGCCGGGACAGGCGGCACTGAAGCTTTCTTT
once	TRBJ2-3	TRBD2	TRBV20-1	CSASKREYADTQYF	TGCAGTGCTAGTAAGCGGGAGTACGCAGATACGCAGTATTTT
NA	TRBJ1-5	NA	TRBV19	CASTFGSLRGQPQHF	TGTGCCAGTACCTTTGGCAGCCTCCGAGGGCAGCCCCAGCATTTT
NA	TRBJ2-5	NA	TRBV3-1/TRBV3-2	CASSQGMTASKETQYF	TGTGCCAGCAGCCAAGGGATGACTGCCTCGAAAGAGACCCAGTACTTC
NA	TRBJ1-5	TRBD1	TRBV28	CASSPRDRGSQPQHF	TGTGCCAGCAGTCCCCGGGACAGGGGAAGTCAGCCCCAGCATTTT
NA	TRBJ2-3	NA	TRBV6-2/TRBV6-3	CASSYGYGSSADTQYF	TGTGCCAGCAGTTACGGCTACGGGAGTAGTGCAGATACGCAGTATTTT
NA	TRBJ1-2	TRBD1	TRBV28	CASSSGQDYGYTF	TGTGCCAGCAGCTCGGGACAGGACTATGGCTACACCTTC
NA	TRBJ1-1	TRBD1	TRBV9	CASSHRPGTAHINTEAFF	TGTGCCAGCAGCCATCGCCCGGGGACAGCCCATATTAACACTGAAGCTTTCTTT
NA	TRBJ1-1	NA	TRBV28	CASTLTGNTEAFF	TGTGCCAGCACTCTAACAGGGAACACTGAAGCTTTCTTT
NA	TRBJ2-1	NA	TRBV18	CASSPRQGGDEQFF	TGTGCCAGCTCACCACGGCAGGGGGGAGATGAGCAGTTCTTC
NA	TRBJ1-2	TRBD1	TRBV6-5	CASSSFGQANYGYTF	TGTGCCAGCAGCTCTTTCGGACAGGCTAACTATGGCTACACCTTC
NA	TRBJ2-7	TRBD1	TRBV3-1/TRBV3-2	CASSQGGTGLHEQYF	TGTGCCAGCAGCCAAGGGGGGACAGGGCTTCACGAGCAGTACTTC
NA	TRBJ1-4	TRBD1	TRBV12-5	CASGSGQVNNEKLFF	TGTGCTAGTGGTTCGGGACAGGTCAATAATGAAAAACTGTTTTTT
few	TRBJ1-2	NA	TRBV12-3/TRBV12-4	CASSLGGVYGYTF	TGTGCCAGCAGTTTGGGAGGGGTCTATGGCTACACCTTC
NA	TRBJ1-6	TRBD1	TRBV12-5	CASGLKAGGGSPLHF	TGTGCTAGTGGTTTGAAGGCAGGGGGCGGATCACCCCTCCACTTT
NA	TRBJ2-2	NA	TRBV7-2	CASSLDLRAGELFF	TGTGCCAGCAGCTTAGACTTGAGAGCCGGGGAGCTGTTTTTT
NA	TRBJ1-1	NA	TRBV6-2/TRBV6-3	CASSYSQENTEAFF	TGTGCCAGCAGTTACTCACAGGAGAACACTGAAGCTTTCTTT
NA	TRBJ2-3	NA	TRBV5-1	CASSLGRGGTQYF	TGCGCCAGCAGCTTGGGGCGCGGTGGTACGCAGTATTTT
NA	TRBJ2-7	TRBD2	TRBV9	CPPRVGGGGRPYEQYF	TGTCCCCCCCGCGTCGGGGGGGGCGGGAGGCCCTACGAGCAGTACTTC
once	TRBJ2-1	TRBD2	TRBV7-8	CASSLGTSGNEQFF	TGTGCCAGCAGCTTAGGTACTAGCGGGAATGAGCAGTTCTTC
NA	TRBJ2-3	TRBD2	TRBV2	CASQLAGGADTQYF	TGTGCCAGCCAACTAGCGGGAGGGGCAGATACGCAGTATTTT
NA	TRBJ1-6	NA	TRBV5-1	CASSFRERDSPLHF	TGCGCCAGCAGCTTCCGGGAAAGGGATTCACCCCTCCACTTT
NA	TRBJ1-1	NA	TRBV11-3	CASSLEQDTEAFF	TGTGCCAGCAGCTTAGAGCAGGACACTGAAGCTTTCTTT
NA	TRBJ2-3	NA	TRBV3-1/TRBV3-2	CASSRRGSTDTQYF	TGTGCCAGCAGCCGAAGGGGAAGCACAGATACGCAGTATTTT